One and the same sample provided the 2 T cell receptor beta chains below, sequenced in a study of blood T cell repertoires in COVID-19. Only in-frame clones appear in the TCRdb table, and some are missing; sequencing was by immunoSEQ multiplex PCR. The table includes 200,000 to 250,000 clones, 83% detected once. Sequencing was performed on peripheral blood. These receptors all come from a woman between 25 and 40 years old with COVID-19, enrolled during active disease.

The chain combines TRBV7-9 with TRBJ1-2; TRBD1 aligns across 7 bases. The V segment lost 2 bases and the J segment 6 bases; nucleotides outside the gene matches: 9. The CDR3 has 15 amino acids. CDR1 is SEHNR and CDR2 is FQNEAQ in the germline V gene (reference sequence). The CDR3 here is CASSLPGTEGNGYTF. CDR3 coding DNA: TGTGCCAGCAGCTTACCGGGGACAGAGGGGAATGGCTACACCTTC.

This clone occurred once. A read error may produce the germline difference seen at one junction end. This chain connects TRBV6-2 or TRBV6-3 to TRBJ1-5; TRBD1 agrees at 9 bases. The length of the CDR3 is 14 residues. Germline lookup yields CDR1 MNHEY and CDR2 SVGEGT. The DNA for the CDR3 is TGTGCCAGCAGCCCCGGGACAGGGAATCCGCCCCAGCATTTT. Protein sequence: CASSPGTGNPPQHF.